These T cell receptor beta chains were read from a single sample in a study of cytomegalovirus exposure and HLA in healthy donors. The protocol was immunoSEQ multiplex PCR, while the TCRdb copy is restricted to in-frame clones and leaves out a portion. The profile covers about 280,000 clones, with approximately 90% appearing a single time and approximately 2% taken by the ten largest. Sequencing was performed on PBMCs. These TCRs come from a woman aged 18 to 35 in good health and CMV-seronegative. Each CDR3 is given with its conserved first and last residue. The D gene is left open where the match is weak. Expanded clones get a size class; other rows say once, few or many, or leave the size out.

>TRBJ1-1|NA|NA|TRBV18
CASSPQRNRVSNTEAFF
>TRBJ2-5|NA|NA|TRBV5-4
CASRQRGFETQYF
>TRBJ2-3|NA|NA|TRBV11-2
CASSSLAGPQRDTQYF
>TRBJ2-3|NA|TRBD2|TRBV7-3
CASSPTSGGGTDTQYF
>TRBJ1-1|NA|NA|TRBV7-9
CSSSFRGSRTEAFF
>TRBJ2-7|NA|NA|TRBV7-6
CASSLAPGMEEQYF
>TRBJ1-1|NA|NA|TRBV2
CASMGGRQAFF
>TRBJ2-7|once|TRBD1|TRBV18
CASSLAGQGDYEQYF
>TRBJ1-6|NA|NA|TRBV5-4
CASSFQVGASPLHF
>TRBJ2-7|NA|TRBD1|TRBV9
CASSGTGEAYEQYF
>TRBJ1-2|NA|NA|TRBV19
CASDGAAPYGYTF
>TRBJ2-2|once|NA|TRBV7-6
CASSLARLYDTGELFF
>TRBJ1-5|NA|NA|TRBV25-1
CASSPTQGSNQPQHF
>TRBJ2-3|NA|TRBD2|TRBV9
CASSVRGLAGTDTQYF
>TRBJ1-2|NA|NA|TRBV5-1
CASSLGGTRIGGYTF
>TRBJ2-5|NA|TRBD1|TRBV5-6
CASSLWGSGGRETQYF
>TRBJ1-5|NA|TRBD1|TRBV6-6
CASSRSGTGTNQPQHF
>TRBJ2-7|NA|TRBD1|TRBV7-8
CASSLAGQGAYEQYF
>TRBJ1-1|NA|TRBD1|TRBV14
CASSQYRDRVTEAFF
>TRBJ2-1|NA|TRBD1|TRBV5-1
CASSLATGASYNEQFF
>TRBJ1-2|NA|TRBD1|TRBV6-1
CASSEEGTGIGSGDGYTF
>TRBJ2-1|NA|TRBD2|TRBV9
CASSPGTSGHKSSYNEQFF
>TRBJ1-1|NA|NA|TRBV5-4
CASSLSGTEAFF
>TRBJ1-1|NA|NA|TRBV15
CATSSLGEGETEAFF
>TRBJ1-5|NA|TRBD1|TRBV2
CASRGDRASNQPQHF
>TRBJ1-2|NA|NA|TRBV27
CASRPTPSLGPFYGYTF
>TRBJ1-1|NA|NA|TRBV27
CASSLWSGGDTEAFF
>TRBJ2-3|NA|TRBD2|TRBV5-1
CASSLGLAGGSRTDTQYF
>TRBJ2-2|NA|TRBD1|TRBV7-6
CASSSGQGPAGELFF
>TRBJ2-7|NA|NA|TRBV9
CASSVAGQISYEQYF
>TRBJ1-5|NA|NA|TRBV5-6
CASSPAGVLQPQHF